The 12 T cell receptor beta chains below all came from one sample that was sequenced in a study of molecular identifiers for immune sequencing clone quantification. TCRdb analysed the PCR reads with MiXCR anew, one entry per CDR3 protein. The sample lists approximately 93,000 distinct CDR3 sequences, approximately 23% seen once, with less than 0.85% in the top ten. The sample was naive CD8+ T cells from blood, with Jurkat cell RNA spiked in. Subset meaning: FACS-sorted CD8+CD4-CCR7+CD45RA+ naive T cells. The receptors come from a human donor in good health. Some libraries in this study had Jurkat cell RNA spiked in.

This clonotype was seen only a few times. The J gene is TRBJ2-4, the V gene TRBV3-1; possible D gene TRBD1, 7 bases. CDR3 length: 19 residues. Germline V gene sequence: CDR1 LGHDT, CDR2 YNNKEL (reference sequence). V was pared by 3 bases and J by 0 bases, with 21 bases between. The CDR3 is CASSQGAQGTFLAKNIQYF. CDR3 sequence (DNA): TGTGCCAGCAGCCAGGGGGCACAGGGGACTTTCCTAGCCAAAAACATTCAGTACTTC.

This clonotype was counted ten times or more. V is TRBV2 and J is TRBJ2-3; no definite D call. V dropped 5 bases and J dropped 5 bases, with 17 bases sitting between them. The CDR3 covers 15 residues. The germline V gene encodes CDR1 SNHLY and CDR2 FYNNEI. The DNA of the CDR3 is TGTGCCAGCAGTCTGACTTTTCTCCGTCAAGATACGCAGTATTTT. Protein: CASSLTFLRQDTQYF.

This clonotype showed up just a few times. The chain employs TRBV7-9 and TRBJ2-1; 8 bases agree with TRBD2. V dropped 3 bases and J dropped 8; count of bases not matched to a gene: 9. This CDR3 region has 15 residues. The germline gives CDR1 SEHNR, CDR2 FQNEAQ (reference sequence). CDR3 amino acids: CASSFGGGPGDEQFF. The CDR3 DNA is TGTGCCAGCAGCTTTGGCGGGGGGCCCGGGGATGAGCAGTTCTTC.

This clonotype was seen repeatedly, ten times or more. This chain uses TRBV24-1 with TRBJ2-2; D unclear. The CDR3 extends over 13 amino acids. With 3 bases removed from V and 6 bases from J, the gap between germline ends came to 7 bases. Per germline, CDR1 KGHDR and CDR2 SFDVKD. The CDR3 coding sequence is TGTGCCACCAGTGATGTGGTAGCCGGGGAGCTGTTTTTT. It yields the protein CATSDVVAGELFF.

The sample holds many counts of this clonotype. The chain uses TRBV29-1 and TRBJ2-1; 8 nucleotides match TRBD1. This CDR3 has 14 residues. The germline gives CDR1 SQVTM, CDR2 ANQGSEA. V shed 3 bases and J 5 bases; nucleotides not matched to a gene: 6. The CDR3 sequence: CSVDGQGWDNEQFF. The CDR3 DNA reads as TGCAGCGTTGATGGACAGGGTTGGGACAATGAGCAGTTCTTC.

Turning to this clonotype: Given a much more abundant clone one base away, this may be a read error. The V call is TRBV7-8, the J call TRBJ2-7; 7 bases line up with TRBD2. The CDR3 is 16 amino acids. J gave up 0 bases and V 5 bases, and 10 bases lay outside the gene matches. Germline lookup yields CDR1 SGHVS and CDR2 FQNEAQ. This CDR3 is CASSVRTGGSSYEQYF. CDR3 nucleotides: TGTGCCAGCAGCGTACGGACTGGCGGGAGCTCCTACGAGCAGTACTTC.

The genes are TRBV11-2 and TRBJ2-1; TRBD1 or TRBD2 may be the D gene (5 bases each). Germline CDR1 is SGHAT and CDR2 is FQNNGV. The CDR3 loop spans 17 amino acids. The V gene lost 4 bases and the J gene lost 5 bases, with 21 bases spanning the gap. The CDR3 here is CASSSTPGTDPDNEQFF. In DNA form, the CDR3 reads TGTGCCAGCAGCTCCACACCCGGGACGGACCCAGACAATGAGCAGTTCTTC.

V and J are TRBV4-3 and TRBJ2-3; D may be TRBD2 (6 bases). The germline gives CDR1 LGHNA, CDR2 YSLEER. V dropped 1 base and J dropped 2 bases, with 13 bases sitting between them. The CDR3 sequence is 16 residues long. In nucleotides, the CDR3 is TGCGCCAGCAGCCAAGGTGTGGGAGGAGTCACAGATACGCAGTATTTT. Its translation: CASSQGVGGVTDTQYF.

Comment on this clonotype: A much more abundant neighbour one base away suggests this may be a read error. The missing conserved phenylalanine or tryptophan at the end of this CDR3 makes a read error likely. The chain employs TRBV20-1 and TRBJ1-5; D remains ambiguous. This CDR3 has 16 amino acids. Germline CDR1 and CDR2: DFQATT and SNEGSKA (reference sequence). The V and J ends lost 0 bases and 6 bases respectively, with 18 bases between them. The CDR3 sequence: CSARDRLAVGIQPQHY. The CDR3 nucleotides read TGCAGTGCTAGAGATCGCCTGGCAGTGGGGATTCAGCCCCAGCATTAT.

This clonotype was detected many times. V usage is TRBV11-3 and J usage is TRBJ1-1; D perhaps matches TRBD1 (5 bases). Between the trimmed V and J ends, which lost 4 bases and 7 bases, there was a span of 10 bases. Germline V gene lookup returns CDR1 SGHNT and CDR2 YENEEA. The CDR3 spans 12 residues. CDR3 amino acids: CASSSRDGEAFF. The CDR3 nucleotides read TGTGCCAGCAGCTCAAGGGACGGTGAAGCTTTCTTT.

A word on this clonotype: Since a much larger clone is just one base distant, this may be a read error. This sequence joins TRBV27 and TRBJ1-1, with D hard to call. Germline-derived CDR1 and CDR2 are MNHEY and SMNVEV (reference sequence). CDR3 size: 13 residues. The CDR3 DNA is TGTGCCAGCAGTCCCCTTGGCGATACTGGAGCTTTCTTT. Its translation is CASSPLGDTGAFF.

The chain is built from TRBV4-1 and TRBJ2-7; TRBD1 aligns across 9 bases. V shed 3 bases, J shed 3 bases, and the junction held 6 bases outside the gene matches. There are 15 residues in the CDR3. CDR1 MGHRA and CDR2 YSYEKL come from the germline V gene. This CDR3 reads CASSQIGTGHYEQYF. In nucleotides, the CDR3 is TGCGCCAGCAGCCAGATCGGGACAGGGCACTACGAGCAGTACTTC.